This paragraph reports one T cell receptor beta chain. This sample is part of a study of blood T cell repertoires in COVID-19. Per the germline V gene, CDR1 is SGDLS and CDR2 is YYNGEE. The CDR3 is 19 residues long. V dropped 4 bases and J dropped 5; count of bases not matched to a gene: 21. The data were produced by immunoSEQ multiplex PCR, yet TCRdb's version contains in-frame clones alone and is incomplete. The sample lists about 120,000 clones, approximately 90% occurring once. Sequencing was carried out using peripheral blood. This sequence joins TRBV9 and TRBJ2-1; 7 bases align to TRBD1. The TCR comes from a man aged 60 to 69 with COVID-19, enrolled during active disease. The CDR3, as DNA: TGTGCCAGCAGCCCTCCCGCCGGGACAGTTCAGTTTGTCGACAATGAGCAGTTCTTC. Protein product: CASSPPAGTVQFVDNEQFF.